The 13 T cell receptor beta chains given below trace back to one sample, sequenced in a study of T cell responses to AZD1222 COVID-19 vaccine. Sequencing used immunoSEQ multiplex PCR; TCRdb keeps in-frame clones, though not all of them. The table has about 46,000 clones, approximately 90% seen once. Sequenced material: peripheral blood, taken 28 days after the second AZD1222 dose. The source of these receptors is an adult who received the AZD1222 COVID-19 vaccine.

This chain joins TRBV13 and TRBJ1-2; maybe TRBD1 (6 bases). CDR1 and CDR2 (germline): PRHDT, FYEKMQ (reference sequence). Trimming left V 1 base short and J 3 bases short, with 6 bases between. The CDR3 is 13 residues long. CDR3 sequence: CASSLEGDYGYTF. CDR3 bases: TGTGCCAGCAGCTTAGAGGGGGACTATGGCTACACCTTC.

The chain recombines TRBV5-6 with TRBJ2-7; 14 bases match TRBD2. V dropped 3 bases and J dropped 7; count of bases not matched to a gene: 6. Germline V gene sequence: CDR1 SGHDT, CDR2 YYEEEE. The CDR3 has 15 amino acids. The CDR3 DNA reads TGTGCCAGCAGCTCTCCGGGACTAGCGGGAGTGGAGCAGTACTTC. It yields the protein CASSSPGLAGVEQYF.

V and J are TRBV2 and TRBJ1-5; no clear D gene. From germline, CDR1 is SNHLY and CDR2 FYNNEI. The ends were cut back, 2 bases at V and 4 bases at J, with 9 bases in the middle. This CDR3 has 14 residues. Written as DNA, the CDR3 is TGTGCCAGCAGTGAAAGGCAGACGAATCAGCCCCAGCATTTT. Its protein product is CASSERQTNQPQHF.

The chain is built from TRBV19 and TRBJ1-4; D possibly corresponds to TRBD1 (5 bases). Germline CDR1 and CDR2: LNHDA and SQIVND (reference sequence). There are 14 residues in the CDR3. V lost 6 bases and J 5 bases, leaving 13 bases between the germline ends. CDR3 coding DNA: TGTGCCAGTAGCGCCAGGGAAATAAATGAAAAACTGTTTTTT. Protein: CASSAREINEKLFF.

This chain connects TRBV10-3 to TRBJ1-4; D is uncertain. This CDR3 has 14 amino acids. The germline V and J ends were trimmed by 2 bases and 5 bases, with 9 bases remaining between them. CDR1 is ENHRY and CDR2 is SYGVKD in the germline V gene. CDR3 residues: CAISEGSSNEKLFF. In DNA, the CDR3 is TGTGCCATCAGTGAGGGCAGCTCAAATGAAAAACTGTTTTTT.

A single count supports this clone. J is TRBJ1-1 and V is TRBV3-1 (or the pseudogene TRBV3-2), with a possible D match to TRBD1 (6 bases). The CDR3 has 12 residues. The V end was cut by 6 bases, the J end by 5 bases, with 10 bases between. Looked up from germline, CDR1 is LGHDT and CDR2 is YNNKEL (reference sequence). The DNA for the CDR3 is TGTGCCAGCAGACAGGGAAGGACTGAAGCTTTCTTT. As protein: CASRQGRTEAFF.

The rearrangement uses TRBV10-1 and TRBJ2-1; 7 bases match TRBD1. CDR3 length equals 13 residues. Germline trimming cut 10 bases from V and 4 bases from J; bases unmatched to any gene: 7. Germline V gene sequence: CDR1 WNHNN, CDR2 SYGVQD (reference sequence). CDR3 bases: TGCGCCATCACCTCACAGGGGTACAATGAGCAGTTCTTC. Encoded protein: CAITSQGYNEQFF.

This chain links TRBV6-6 with TRBJ2-1, with 9 bases lining up with TRBD2. CDR3 length: 16 residues. The germline V gene encodes CDR1 MNHNY and CDR2 SVGAGI (reference sequence). V lost 2 bases to trimming and J lost 8 bases; unmatched junction nucleotides: 10. CDR3 in amino acids: CASSYGLSGSIDEQFF. DNA of the CDR3: TGTGCCAGCAGTTACGGGCTTAGCGGGAGTATAGATGAGCAGTTCTTC.

V is TRBV12-3 or TRBV12-4 and J is TRBJ2-3; D remains unclear. CDR3 length equals 12 residues. Trimming removed 2 bases from V and 2 bases from J, with 2 bases in between. The CDR3 region has the DNA TGTGCCAGCAGTTTAATCACAGATACGCAGTATTTT. Translating gives CASSLITDTQYF.

This rearrangement joins TRBV19 to TRBJ2-3; D is ambiguous. The germline V gene has CDR1 LNHDA and CDR2 SQIVND (reference sequence). CDR3 length: 13 residues. Trimming cost V 1 base and J 5 bases, with 7 bases left between them. DNA for the CDR3: TGTGCCAGTAGTATAGGGGTCGGAGATACGCAGTATTTT. As protein: CASSIGVGDTQYF.

The V gene is TRBV10-1, the J gene TRBJ2-1, with 10 bases aligning to TRBD2. The length of the CDR3 is 15 residues. Germline CDR1 and CDR2: WNHNN and SYGVQD (reference sequence). With V trimmed by 2 bases and J by 4 bases, 2 bases remained unmatched. CDR3 coding DNA: TGCGCCAGCAGTGAGGGGACTAGCGAGTACAATGAGCAGTTCTTC. Its protein product is CASSEGTSEYNEQFF.

The rearrangement joins TRBV4-1 to TRBJ2-7; TRBD1 aligns across 8 bases. The CDR3 runs to 16 residues. The ends lost 2 bases at V and 3 bases at J; junction bases unmatched: 9. CDR1 and CDR2 from the germline V gene are MGHRA and YSYEKL. The CDR3 DNA reads TGCGCCAGCAGCCAAATCGAGGGGACAGGTATCTACGAGCAGTACTTC. This sequence encodes CASSQIEGTGIYEQYF.

The chain joins TRBV6-2 or TRBV6-3 to TRBJ2-5, with unresolved D. Per the germline V gene, CDR1 is MNHEY and CDR2 is SVGEGT. V lost 2 bases and J 0 bases, leaving 7 bases between the germline ends. The length of the CDR3 is 14 residues. CDR3 sequence: CASSYGQYQETQYF. In nucleotides, the CDR3 is TGTGCCAGCAGTTACGGGCAGTACCAAGAGACCCAGTACTTC.